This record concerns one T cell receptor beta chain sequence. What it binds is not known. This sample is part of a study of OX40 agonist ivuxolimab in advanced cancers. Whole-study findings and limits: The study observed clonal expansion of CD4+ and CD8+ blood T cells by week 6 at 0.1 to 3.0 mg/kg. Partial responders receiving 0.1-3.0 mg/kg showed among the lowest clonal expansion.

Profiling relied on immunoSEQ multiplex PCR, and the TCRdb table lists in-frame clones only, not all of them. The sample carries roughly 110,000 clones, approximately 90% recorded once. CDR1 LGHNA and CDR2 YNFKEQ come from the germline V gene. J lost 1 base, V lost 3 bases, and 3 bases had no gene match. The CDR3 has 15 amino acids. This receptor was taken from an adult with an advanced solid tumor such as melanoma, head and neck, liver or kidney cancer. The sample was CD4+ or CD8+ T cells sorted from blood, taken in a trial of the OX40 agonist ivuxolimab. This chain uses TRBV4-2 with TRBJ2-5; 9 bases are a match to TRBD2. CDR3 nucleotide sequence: TGTGCCAGCAGCCAGGGGACTAGCCTCCAAGAGACCCAGTACTTC. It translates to CASSQGTSLQETQYF.